Listed below are T cell receptor beta chains from one sample, sequenced in a study of T cell responses to AZD1222 COVID-19 vaccine. Sequencing was performed with immunoSEQ multiplex PCR; in TCRdb, only in-frame clones are kept and a portion is missing. The sample contains around 180,000 clones, more than 75% of which appear only once. This sample comprised peripheral blood, obtained 28 days after the second AZD1222 dose. The receptors were sampled from an adult who received the AZD1222 COVID-19 vaccine. Both conserved end residues are trimmed from each CDR3. Expanded clones get a size class; other rows say once, few or many, or leave the size out.

V	J	size	CDR3
TRBV4-2	TRBJ2-2	few	ASSQDDGGYKTNTGELF
TRBV5-6	TRBJ2-5	once	ASSLRGSGGGETQY
TRBV5-1	TRBJ1-5	NA	ASSWGTGDQPQH
TRBV14	TRBJ2-7	NA	ASSQGPSGRYEQY
TRBV27	TRBJ2-3	NA	ASSFFGTGESDTQY
TRBV9	TRBJ1-5	NA	ASSPHPDLLGNQPQH
TRBV6-6	TRBJ1-2	once	ASVGNYGYT
TRBV18	TRBJ1-1	NA	ASSPGTGGVTEAF
TRBV7-2	TRBJ2-2	NA	ASSPMGQGGPGELF
TRBV4-2	TRBJ2-1	NA	ASSQELASFNEQF
TRBV6-1	TRBJ1-3	few	ASSEGFSGNTIY
TRBV5-6	TRBJ1-2	NA	ASSLAMAGGMDGYT
TRBV7-8	TRBJ1-6	NA	ASSLDGGRGSPLH
TRBV7-9	TRBJ1-6	NA	ASSLAGANSPLH
TRBV28	TRBJ1-3	once	ASSPAGTGGFSGNTIY
TRBV30	TRBJ1-1	NA	AWSVLGDTEAF